The source of this T cell receptor beta chain is a study of tissue T cells after allogeneic stem cell transplantation. Study outcomes and limitations: TCR repertoires tracked anatomic similarity, regardless of disease or transplant status.

As for this clone: The antigen remains undetermined. The germline and genes are mouse ones. With the read ending 1 residue before the CDR3 end, the germline J gene is used to fill in that end.

Repertoires were generated with immunoSEQ multiplex PCR, while TCRdb's copy carries only in-frame clones and drops some. The data contain more than 45,000 clones, less than 75% of them seen just once; the ten biggest clones take up roughly 0.77%. CDR1 GFQATS and CDR2 STVNSAI come from the germline V gene. V shed 0 bases and J shed 4 bases, with 9 bases lying between them. This CDR3 is built from 14 residues. The TCR sequence derives from a pool of C57BL/6 mice in good health. The sequenced sample was sorted cells pooled from one or two spleens. The chain is built from TRBV20 and TRBJ1-4; no clear D. CDR3 in amino acids: CGARDPRSNERLFF. The covered CDR3 bases are TGTGGTGCTAGGGACCCAAGGAGCAACGAAAGATTATTT. Drawing the rest from reference TRBV20 and TRBJ1-4, the complete variable domain is GALVYQYPRRTICKSGTSMRMECQAVGFQATSVAWYRQSPQKTFELIALSTVNSAIKYEQNFTQEKFPISHPNLSFSSMTVLNAYLEDRGLYLCGARDPRSNERLFFGHGTKLSVL.